Listed below are T cell receptor beta chains from one sample, sequenced in a study of cytomegalovirus exposure and HLA in healthy donors. Produced via immunoSEQ multiplex PCR; TCRdb's table is partial and in-frame only. The sample is made up of approximately 130,000 clones, and the top ten hold 1.5% to 2.5% of it. The material sequenced was PBMCs. These receptors all stem from a woman aged 60-70 years in good health and CMV-seronegative. The CDR3 runs from the conserved cysteine through the conserved F or W. D genes are given only for firm matches.

v_gene,d_gene,j_gene,CDR3aa,CDR3nt
TRBV6-5,.,TRBJ1-1,CASSRTRQVTEAFF,TGTGCCAGCAGTCGAACACGACAGGTCACTGAAGCTTTCTTT
TRBV5-1,.,TRBJ2-7,CASRSTGSTYEQYF,TGCGCCAGCAGATCCACAGGGTCTACCTACGAGCAGTACTTC
TRBV6-6,TRBD2,TRBJ2-7,CASSSGTSGSYEQYF,TGTGCCAGCAGTTCCGGGACTAGCGGGAGCTACGAGCAGTACTTC
TRBV5-1,TRBD2,TRBJ2-5,CASSLDSGRAETQYF,TGCGCCAGCAGCTTGGATTCGGGGAGGGCAGAGACCCAGTACTTC
TRBV19,.,TRBJ2-4,CASIKGNIQYF,TGTGCCAGTATAAAGGGGAACATTCAGTACTTC
TRBV28,.,TRBJ1-2,CASSLPPRSGYTF,TGTGCCAGCAGTTTACCCCCCCGGAGTGGCTACACCTTC
TRBV28,.,TRBJ1-6,CAIQTTANNSPLHF,TGTGCCATCCAGACGACAGCTAATAATTCACCCCTCCACTTT
TRBV7-8,TRBD2,TRBJ2-7,CASQAGPAGEQYF,TGTGCCAGTCAAGCGGGGCCCGCAGGCGAGCAGTACTTC
TRBV11-2,TRBD1,TRBJ1-2,CASSPDRGRNGYTF,TGTGCCAGCAGCCCGGACAGGGGGCGGAATGGCTACACCTTC
TRBV12-5,TRBD1,TRBJ2-5,CASGPGQGAGETQYF,TGTGCTAGTGGACCGGGACAGGGGGCTGGGGAGACCCAGTACTTC
TRBV6-1,TRBD1,TRBJ1-2,CASRDRDQNRYTF,TGTGCCAGTCGGGACAGGGACCAAAACCGCTACACCTTC
TRBV6-5,TRBD1,TRBJ1-2,CASSYTGTGVYGYTF,TGTGCCAGCAGTTACACCGGGACAGGGGTTTATGGCTACACCTTC
TRBV19,TRBD1,TRBJ1-5,CASSDRDRGQPQHF,TGTGCCAGTAGTGACCGGGACAGGGGTCAGCCCCAGCATTTT
TRBV6-1,TRBD1,TRBJ1-5,CAVPGQSSNQPQHF,TGTGCCGTACCGGGACAGAGTAGCAATCAGCCCCAGCATTTT
TRBV5-1,.,TRBJ2-3,CASSVKTGADTQYF,TGCGCCAGCAGCGTAAAGACAGGCGCTGATACGCAGTATTTT
TRBV6-6,.,TRBJ1-5,CASSYDRNNQPQHF,TGTGCCAGCAGCTACGACAGAAACAATCAGCCCCAGCATTTT
TRBV7-9,.,TRBJ2-7,CASSLATDEQYF,TGTGCCAGCAGCTTAGCGACAGACGAGCAGTACTTC
TRBV10-2,.,TRBJ2-5,CASSGPQEGPMYQETQYF,TGCGCCAGCAGTGGCCCCCAGGAGGGGCCGATGTACCAAGAGACCCAGTACTTC
TRBV29-1,TRBD2,TRBJ2-1,CSVEDREGFSNEQFF,TGCAGCGTTGAAGATCGGGAGGGCTTTTCAAATGAGCAGTTCTTC
TRBV6-1,TRBD2,TRBJ2-7,CASRISAGPPYEQYF,TGTGCCAGCAGGATTTCAGCGGGACCCCCCTACGAGCAGTACTTC
TRBV2,.,TRBJ2-1,CASSEGTPFVF,TGTGCCAGCAGTGAGGGGACTCCCTTCGTCTTC
TRBV7-9,.,TRBJ2-7,CASSLGGVNEQYF,TGTGCCAGCAGCTTAGGGGGAGTCAACGAGCAGTACTTC
TRBV7-3,TRBD1,TRBJ2-2,CASSRGTGGNTGELFF,TGTGCCAGCAGCCGAGGGACAGGGGGGAACACCGGGGAGCTGTTTTTT
TRBV6-5,TRBD1,TRBJ1-1,CASSYGGTGNTEAFF,TGTGCCAGCAGTTACGGGGGGACAGGGAACACTGAAGCTTTCTTT
TRBV6-5,.,TRBJ2-2,CASSYGTGRAGELFF,TGTGCCAGCAGTTACGGTACAGGGCGTGCCGGGGAGCTGTTTTTT
TRBV4-1,TRBD2,TRBJ2-2,CASSQTGTSGTNTGELFF,TGCGCCAGCAGCCAAACCGGGACTAGCGGTACGAACACCGGGGAGCTGTTTTTT
TRBV11-2,.,TRBJ1-2,CASSLIRQAHGYTF,TGTGCCAGCAGCTTAATCCGACAAGCCCATGGCTACACCTTC
TRBV5-1,.,TRBJ2-1,CASSFTMGGRCEQFF,TGCGCCAGCAGCTTCACAATGGGGGGTAGGTGTGAGCAGTTCTTC
TRBV28,.,TRBJ2-7,CASSLSVNTNYEQYF,TGTGCCAGCAGTCTCTCCGTTAACACTAACTACGAGCAGTACTTC
TRBV27,TRBD1,TRBJ2-7,CASSRGTGGPYEQYF,TGTGCCAGCAGCAGAGGGACAGGGGGCCCCTACGAGCAGTACTTC
TRBV7-9,TRBD1,TRBJ1-6,CASSLGGQGYNSPLHF,TGTGCCAGCAGCTTAGGAGGACAGGGTTATAATTCACCCCTCCACTTT
TRBV6-5,TRBD1,TRBJ2-7,CASTRSTGGLYEQYF,TGTGCCAGCACCCGATCAACAGGGGGCTTGTACGAGCAGTACTTC
TRBV2,.,TRBJ1-1,CASSERFSWEAFF,TGTGCCAGCAGTGAGAGGTTTTCATGGGAAGCTTTCTTT
TRBV7-3,TRBD2,TRBJ2-3,CASSRGGAGTDTQYF,TGTGCCAGCAGCCGCGGGGGGGCTGGCACAGATACGCAGTATTTT
TRBV5-1,.,TRBJ2-1,CASSLLWRSSYNEQFF,TGCGCCAGCAGCTTACTTTGGCGGAGCTCCTACAATGAGCAGTTCTTC
TRBV11-2,.,TRBJ2-1,CASSLVPGSSYNEQFF,TGTGCCAGCAGCTTAGTGCCGGGGAGCTCCTACAATGAGCAGTTCTTC
TRBV7-8,TRBD2,TRBJ2-2,CASSLVGLAGTGELFF,TGTGCCAGCAGCTTGGTCGGGCTAGCGGGGACCGGGGAGCTGTTTTTT
TRBV6-6,TRBD1,TRBJ1-1,CASSYGGQYTEAFF,TGTGCCAGCAGTTACGGGGGACAGTACACTGAAGCTTTCTTT
TRBV5-1,.,TRBJ2-7,CASSLLPGLTYEQYF,TGCGCCAGCAGCTTGTTACCGGGACTGACCTACGAGCAGTACTTC
TRBV7-9,TRBD1,TRBJ1-1,CASSPFMSRDRFTEAFF,TGTGCCAGCAGCCCCTTTATGTCCCGGGACAGGTTCACTGAAGCTTTCTTT
TRBV9,TRBD2,TRBJ2-1,CASSARLAGGLNEQFF,TGTGCCAGCAGCGCGAGGCTAGCGGGGGGGCTCAATGAGCAGTTCTTC
TRBV30,.,TRBJ2-7,CAWSDPVVYEQYF,TGTGCCTGGAGTGATCCAGTCGTTTACGAGCAGTACTTC
TRBV4-1,TRBD2,TRBJ2-3,CASSQDRRRGISSTDTQYF,TGCGCCAGCAGCCAAGATCGGCGGCGGGGGATCTCTAGCACAGATACGCAGTATTTT
TRBV28,TRBD2,TRBJ2-1,CASSLLAGTYNEQFF,TGTGCCAGCAGTTTACTAGCGGGTACCTACAATGAGCAGTTCTTC
TRBV5-1,TRBD1,TRBJ2-1,CASSLVGQPYNEQFF,TGCGCCAGCAGCTTGGTGGGACAGCCCTACAATGAGCAGTTCTTC
TRBV28,.,TRBJ1-2,CASIDRFDREGYGYTF,TGTGCCAGCATCGACAGGTTCGATCGTGAGGGCTATGGCTACACCTTC
TRBV27,TRBD1,TRBJ2-5,CASSFGPAYRGETQYF,TGTGCCAGCAGTTTTGGCCCCGCTTACAGGGGAGAGACCCAGTACTTC
TRBV19,TRBD1,TRBJ1-5,CASHRGTAKSQPQHF,TGTGCCAGTCACCGTGGGACAGCCAAATCTCAGCCCCAGCATTTT
TRBV5-1,TRBD1,TRBJ1-4,CASSVGQGVINEKLFF,TGCGCCAGCAGCGTGGGACAGGGCGTAATCAATGAAAAACTGTTTTTT
TRBV27,TRBD2,TRBJ2-7,CASSAVGTSGTSYEQYF,TGTGCCAGCAGTGCGGTAGGGACTAGCGGGACTTCCTACGAGCAGTACTTC
TRBV7-6,.,TRBJ1-1,CASSSQGDTEVFF,TGTGCCAGCAGCTCCCAAGGGGACACTGAAGTTTTCTTT
TRBV4-1,.,TRBJ2-5,CASSQESRGWQETQYF,TGCGCCAGCAGCCAAGAATCCCGGGGGTGGCAAGAGACCCAGTACTTC
TRBV19,TRBD2,TRBJ2-1,CASSIGKAGGYNEQFF,TGTGCCAGTAGTATAGGGAAAGCGGGAGGGTACAATGAGCAGTTCTTC